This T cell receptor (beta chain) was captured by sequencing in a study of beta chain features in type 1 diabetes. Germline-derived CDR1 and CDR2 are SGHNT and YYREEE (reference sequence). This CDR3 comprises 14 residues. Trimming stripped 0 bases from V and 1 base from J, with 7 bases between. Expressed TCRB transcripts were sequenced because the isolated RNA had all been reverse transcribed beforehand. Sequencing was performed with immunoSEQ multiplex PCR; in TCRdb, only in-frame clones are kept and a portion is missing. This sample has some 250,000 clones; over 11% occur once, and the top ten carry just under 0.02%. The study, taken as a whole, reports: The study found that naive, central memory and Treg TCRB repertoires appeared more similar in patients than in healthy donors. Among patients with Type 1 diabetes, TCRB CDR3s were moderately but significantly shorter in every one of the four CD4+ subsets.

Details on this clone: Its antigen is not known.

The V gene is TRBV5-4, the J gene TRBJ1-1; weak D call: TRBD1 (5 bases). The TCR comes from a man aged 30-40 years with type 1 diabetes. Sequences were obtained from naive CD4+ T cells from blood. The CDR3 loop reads CASSLGQPNTEAFF. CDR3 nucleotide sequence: TGTGCCAGCAGCTTGGGACAGCCGAACACTGAAGCTTTCTTT.